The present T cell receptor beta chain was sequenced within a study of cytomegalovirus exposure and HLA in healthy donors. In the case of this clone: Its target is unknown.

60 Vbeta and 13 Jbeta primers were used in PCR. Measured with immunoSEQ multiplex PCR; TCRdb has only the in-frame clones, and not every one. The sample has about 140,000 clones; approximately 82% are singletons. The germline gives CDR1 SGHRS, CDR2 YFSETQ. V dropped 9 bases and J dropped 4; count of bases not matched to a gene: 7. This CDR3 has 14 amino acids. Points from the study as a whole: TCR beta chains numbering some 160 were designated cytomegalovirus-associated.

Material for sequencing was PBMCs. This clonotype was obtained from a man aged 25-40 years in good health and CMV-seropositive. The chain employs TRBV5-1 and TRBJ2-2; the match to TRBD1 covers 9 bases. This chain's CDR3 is CATGPGQGTGELFF. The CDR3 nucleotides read TGCGCCACCGGACCGGGACAGGGCACCGGGGAGCTGTTTTTT.